Following are 27 T cell receptor beta chains from one sample sequenced in a study of blood T cell repertoires in COVID-19. Assay used: immunoSEQ multiplex PCR; TCRdb lists only in-frame clones, some missing. This table holds around 140,000 clones, 75% to 80% found once. Sequenced sample: peripheral blood. These receptors all come from a woman between 45 and 60 years old with active or convalescent COVID-19.

The genes are TRBV15 and TRBJ2-3; TRBD1 might be the D (5 bases). The ends were cut back, 1 base at V and 0 bases at J, with 14 bases in the middle. The CDR3 runs to 17 residues. Per germline, CDR1 LNHNV and CDR2 YYDKDF (reference sequence). The chain's CDR3 is CATSRGSRTTSTDTQYF. The CDR3 nucleotides read TGTGCCACCAGCAGAGGCTCCAGGACAACTAGCACAGATACGCAGTATTTT.

This chain joins TRBV28 and TRBJ1-6, with D possibly being TRBD1 (5 bases). In germline, CDR1 is MDHEN, CDR2 SYDVKM. The V end was cut by 5 bases, the J end by 5 bases, with 13 bases between. The CDR3 totals 15 residues. The CDR3 loop reads CASSPGLFNNSPLHF. Written as DNA, the CDR3 is TGTGCCAGCAGTCCAGGGCTTTTCAATAATTCACCCCTCCACTTT.

This clone was detected only a few times. CDR3 in amino acids: CASSLGGEPQHF. DNA of the CDR3: TGTGCCAGCAGCCTGGGGGGGGAGCCCCAGCATTTT. The rearrangement links TRBV5-5 to TRBJ1-5, with a possible D match to TRBD1 (5 bases). This CDR3 is built from 12 residues. Germline V gene data show CDR1 as SGHKS and CDR2 as YYEKEE (reference sequence). V lost 4 bases, J lost 8 bases, and 10 bases lay in between.

This chain uses TRBV28 with TRBJ2-7; weak D call: TRBD2 (5 bases). This CDR3 contains 16 residues. V lost 4 bases, J lost 0 bases, and 16 bases lay in between. Germline V lookup: CDR1 MDHEN, CDR2 SYDVKM. Written as DNA, the CDR3 is TGTGCCAGCAGTTCCCTAGGGAGAGGGTACTCCTACGAGCAGTACTTC. Amino acid sequence: CASSSLGRGYSYEQYF.

The sample holds a few counts of this clone. The chain couples TRBV11-2 to TRBJ2-1; tentative D call: TRBD2 (6 bases). V lost 5 bases to trimming and J lost 5 bases, with 13 bases between them. The germline CDR1 and CDR2 sequences are SGHAT and FQNNGV. The CDR3 sequence is 14 residues long. This chain's CDR3 is CASSVTGVHNEQFF. The CDR3 nucleotides read TGTGCCAGCAGCGTGACGGGGGTCCACAATGAGCAGTTCTTC.

This clone was counted once. The V call is TRBV28, the J call TRBJ1-1; 7 positions agree with TRBD1. The junction had 5 bases not matched to a gene; V was cut back by 4 bases and J by 9 bases. The CDR3 covers 12 residues. Per the germline V gene, CDR1 is MDHEN and CDR2 is SYDVKM. The CDR3 spells CASSSTGAKAFF. DNA for the CDR3: TGTGCCAGCAGTTCAACAGGGGCAAAAGCTTTCTTT.

The chain employs TRBV30 and TRBJ2-5, with D possibly being TRBD1 (5 bases). Germline V gives CDR1 GTSNPN, CDR2 SVGIG (reference sequence). The CDR3 contains 11 residues. With 4 bases removed from V and 5 bases from J, the gap between germline ends came to 8 bases. This CDR3 is CAWKGWETQYF. The CDR3 DNA is TGTGCCTGGAAGGGGTGGGAGACCCAGTACTTC.

The chain employs TRBV5-1 and TRBJ1-1, with D hard to call. CDR1 is SGHRS, CDR2 YFSETQ, per germline. This CDR3 has 14 residues. V was pared by 2 bases and J by 0 bases, with 8 bases between. In DNA, the CDR3 is TGCGCCAGCAGCTTAGTACATTTGAACACTGAAGCTTTCTTT. Amino acid sequence: CASSLVHLNTEAFF. The whole variable domain, remainder taken from reference TRBV5-1 and TRBJ1-1, is KAGVTQTPRYLIKTRGQQVTLSCSPISGHRSVSWYQQTPGQGLQFLFEYFSETQRNKGNFPGRFSGRQFSNSRSEMNVSTLELGDSALYLCASSLVHLNTEAFFGQGTRLTVV.

The table lists this clone with a few counts. This chain joins TRBV18 and TRBJ2-7, with 12 bases lining up with TRBD2. V dropped 1 base and J dropped 5; count of bases not matched to a gene: 6. The CDR3 runs to 16 residues. Looked up from germline, CDR1 is KGHSH and CDR2 is LQKENI. CDR3 loop: CASSPLLTSGSNEQYF. In DNA form, the CDR3 reads TGTGCCAGCTCACCACTTCTGACTAGCGGGAGCAACGAGCAGTACTTC.

This clone was counted between two and nine times. V gene TRBV7-3 combines with J gene TRBJ1-5; no clear D. Germline V gene data show CDR1 as SGHTA and CDR2 as FQGTGA. Deletions cut 6 bases from V and 3 bases from J, with 9 bases between. There are 13 residues in the CDR3. CDR3 residues: CASSLELNQPQHF. CDR3 nucleotide sequence: TGTGCCAGCAGTTTAGAACTCAATCAGCCCCAGCATTTT.

V is TRBV4-3 and J is TRBJ1-2; 7 bases match TRBD1. Unmatched junction bases numbered 9, after V lost 4 bases and J lost 7 bases. Germline V CDR1 and CDR2: LGHNA, YSLEER. The length of the CDR3 is 14 residues. The CDR3 protein is CASSRLGQESGYTF. The CDR3 nucleotides read TGCGCCAGCAGCCGGCTTGGACAGGAGTCTGGCTACACCTTC.

This clone is termed medium-sized. This sample also contains other DNA sequences that code for the same CDR3. V gene TRBV5-1 combines with J gene TRBJ2-3; the match to TRBD2 covers 7 bases. The CDR3 totals 14 residues. V gave up 0 bases and J gave up 2 bases; unmatched junction bases: 0. Germline loops: CDR1 SGHRS, CDR2 YFSETQ. The DNA for the CDR3 is TGCGCCAGCAGCTTGGAGCGGGACACAGATACGCAGTATTTT. Translated: CASSLERDTDTQYF.

This clone was recorded once. The V gene is TRBV5-8, the J gene TRBJ2-2; 7 bases agree with TRBD1. The CDR3 sequence is 16 residues long. With 4 bases clipped from V and 1 base from J, the junction kept 7 bases outside the gene matches. CDR1 SGHTS and CDR2 YDEGEE come from the germline V gene. CDR3 nucleotides: TGTGCCAGCAGCCCATGGACAGGACGGAACACCGGGGAGCTGTTTTTT. It yields the protein CASSPWTGRNTGELFF.

The rearrangement uses TRBV3-1 (or the pseudogene TRBV3-2) and TRBJ1-2; 12 nucleotides line up with TRBD1. Per the germline V gene, CDR1 is LGHDT and CDR2 is YNNKEL (reference sequence). This CDR3 contains 17 residues. V lost 4 bases and J lost 6; bases outside the gene matches: 12. The CDR3 DNA sequence: TGTGCCAGCAGCCCCCCCCGGATGGGACAGGGGGCGGATGGCTACACCTTC. Protein: CASSPPRMGQGADGYTF.

The chain has TRBV6-2 or TRBV6-3 and TRBJ1-5; 10 bases agree with TRBD1. The germline gives CDR1 MNHEY, CDR2 SVGEGT. J lost 5 bases, V lost 4 bases, and 2 bases had no gene match. CDR3 size: 14 residues. The CDR3 nucleotides are TGTGCCAGCAGTTTGACAGGGGGCCATCAGCCCCAGCATTTT. Its protein product is CASSLTGGHQPQHF.

This clone has only a few counts. The V gene is TRBV28, the J gene TRBJ2-3, with no clear D. The CDR3 loop spans 16 amino acids. V lost 6 bases, J lost 2 bases, and 18 bases lay in between. Per germline, CDR1 MDHEN and CDR2 SYDVKM. DNA of the CDR3: TGTGCCAGCAGCCCGTCGTTTGGCCCTCTCACAGATACGCAGTATTTT. Protein: CASSPSFGPLTDTQYF.

The chain couples TRBV19 to TRBJ2-3, with 9 bases aligning to TRBD2. The CDR3 covers 16 residues. V trimming: 5 bases; J trimming: 4 bases; junction bases outside the gene matches: 10. The germline CDR1 and CDR2 sequences are LNHDA and SQIVND (reference sequence). The CDR3 reads CASSAKVAGEADTQYF. Here the CDR3 DNA reads TGTGCCAGTAGTGCCAAGGTAGCGGGAGAAGCAGATACGCAGTATTTT.

V and J are TRBV10-1 and TRBJ1-5; TRBD1 matches 7 bases. This CDR3 spans 14 amino acids. The V and J ends lost 2 bases and 7 bases, in that order; junction bases with no gene match: 5. Germline V gene lookup returns CDR1 WNHNN and CDR2 SYGVQD (reference sequence). CDR3 region: CASSEVGGEQPQHF. CDR3 nucleotide sequence: TGCGCCAGCAGTGAGGTAGGGGGCGAACAGCCCCAGCATTTT.

This clone was recorded a few times. This chain uses TRBV14 with TRBJ2-4; D perhaps matches TRBD2 (5 bases). V was shortened by 3 bases and J by 8 bases, with 8 bases between the two germline ends. The germline V gene has CDR1 SGHDN and CDR2 FVKESK. The CDR3 covers 12 residues. In DNA, the CDR3 is TGTGCCAGCAGCCAGAGGGTGGACATTCAGTACTTC. Protein: CASSQRVDIQYF.

V is TRBV6-1 and J is TRBJ2-1; TRBD2 might be the D (6 bases). Germline V gives CDR1 MNHNS, CDR2 SASEGT. Trimming removed 2 bases from V and 12 bases from J, with 20 bases in between. The CDR3 covers 15 residues. The DNA of the CDR3 is TGTGCCAGCAGTGAAACTGTGACTAGTTTCATAGTGCAGTTCTTC. Translation gives CASSETVTSFIVQFF.

This clone was seen at least ten times. This chain uses TRBV12-3 or TRBV12-4 with TRBJ2-1, with D possibly matching TRBD1 (6 bases). CDR3 length equals 13 residues. With 3 bases removed from V and 7 bases from J, the gap between germline ends came to 10 bases. The CDR3 region has the DNA TGTGCCAGCAGTTTCCAAGGGGGAAATGAGCAGTTCTTC. Encoded protein: CASSFQGGNEQFF.

The rearrangement joins TRBV2 to TRBJ2-7, with D possibly matching TRBD2 (6 bases). The CDR3 consists of 14 residues. Germline loops: CDR1 SNHLY, CDR2 FYNNEI. Trimming cost V 0 bases and J 2 bases, with 8 bases left between them. In DNA, the CDR3 is TGTGCCAGCAGTGAAGCTAGCGGAACCTACGAGCAGTACTTC. It yields the protein CASSEASGTYEQYF. Using reference TRBV2 and TRBJ2-7 for the parts outside the CDR3, the full variable domain is EPEVTQTPSHQVTQMGQEVILRCVPISNHLYFYWYRQILGQKVEFLVSFYNNEISEKSEIFDDQFSVERPDGSNFTLKIRSTKLEDSAMYFCASSEASGTYEQYFGPGTRLTVT.

This clone was recorded once. The genes are TRBV30 and TRBJ2-5; 8 nucleotides match TRBD2. This CDR3 contains 15 residues. Unmatched junction bases numbered 10, after V lost 3 bases and J lost 4 bases. The germline V gene has CDR1 GTSNPN and CDR2 SVGIG (reference sequence). CDR3 amino acids: CAWSRAGGASETQYF. In DNA form, the CDR3 reads TGTGCCTGGAGCCGGGCGGGGGGCGCCTCAGAGACCCAGTACTTC. The whole variable domain, remainder taken from reference TRBV30 and TRBJ2-5, is SQTIHQWPATLVQPVGSPLSLECTVEGTSNPNLYWYRQAAGRGLQLLFYSVGIGQISSEVPQNLSASRPQDRQFILSSKKLLLSDSGFYLCAWSRAGGASETQYFGPGTRLLVL.

The CDR3 here is CSVDRQGNYGYTF. DNA for the CDR3: TGCAGCGTTGACAGGCAGGGTAACTATGGCTACACCTTC. The chain has TRBV29-1 and TRBJ1-2; D might be TRBD1 (5 bases). The ends were cut back, 3 bases at V and 1 base at J, with 9 bases in the middle. CDR1 is SQVTM, CDR2 ANQGSEA, per germline. The length of the CDR3 is 13 residues.

The CDR3 spells CASSGKKPSDTQYF. The DNA of the CDR3 is TGTGCCAGCAGTGGCAAAAAGCCCTCAGATACGCAGTATTTT. The J gene is TRBJ2-3, the V gene TRBV6-4; D not resolved. Deletions cut 4 bases from V and 4 bases from J, with 12 bases between. Germline V gene sequence: CDR1 MRHNA, CDR2 SNTAGT. This CDR3 spans 14 amino acids.

The rearrangement links TRBV11-2 to TRBJ2-1, with D uncertain. The length of the CDR3 is 15 residues. CDR1 and CDR2 from the germline V gene are SGHAT and FQNNGV. V lost 1 base, J lost 5 bases, and 12 bases lay in between. The CDR3 sequence: CASSLVRNTHNEQFF. The DNA for the CDR3 is TGTGCCAGCAGCTTAGTCAGGAACACCCACAATGAGCAGTTCTTC.

The V call is TRBV5-1, the J call TRBJ2-4, with a tentative D call TRBD1 (6 bases). The CDR3 covers 15 residues. With 4 bases removed from V and 4 bases from J, the gap between germline ends came to 15 bases. Germline CDR1 SGHRS, CDR2 YFSETQ. The CDR3 DNA follows: TGCGCCAGCAGCCCTGGACAGTTATCGAAAAACATTCAGTACTTC. Protein: CASSPGQLSKNIQYF.